Only a few counts were recorded for the clone carrying this T cell receptor (beta chain). These data originate in a study of blood T cell repertoires in COVID-19. Profiling relied on immunoSEQ multiplex PCR, and the TCRdb table lists in-frame clones only, not all of them. The repertoire includes a few hundred thousand clones, 80% to 90% of them detected once, and roughly 1.2% sits in the top ten. The junction had 1 base not matched to a gene; V was cut back by 0 bases and J by 2 bases. Germline-derived CDR1 and CDR2 are SGHTA and FQGNSA. The CDR3 is 14 residues long. The clonotype comes from a man aged 40-55 years with acute or convalescent COVID-19. The gene calls are TRBV7-2 and TRBJ2-7, with 7 positions matching TRBD2. Sequencing was performed on peripheral blood. This chain's CDR3 is CASSLAGGAYEQYF. The CDR3 DNA reads TGTGCCAGCAGCTTAGCGGGGGGGGCCTACGAGCAGTACTTC.